This TCR beta chain was captured by sequencing in a study of blood T cell repertoires in COVID-19. Germline CDR1 SGHTA, CDR2 FQGNSA. CDR3 size: 14 residues. Trimming cost V 5 bases and J 3 bases, with 13 bases left between them. Per the original data handling: Using reference gene primer amplification, nucleated cell counts were estimated. Clones were read by immunoSEQ multiplex PCR, and TCRdb kept only the in-frame ones, dropping some. V and J calls and clone size follow that table, whereas D and trimming were derived from the DNA. The data show 300,000 to 350,000 clones, with approximately 89% seen just once and about 3.9% held by the top ten.

The J gene is TRBJ1-2, the V gene TRBV7-2; D is unclear. Sequences were obtained from peripheral blood. The receptor was derived from a woman in her sixties or seventies with COVID-19, enrolled during active disease. CDR3 region: CASSPPAGYYGYTF. The CDR3 DNA reads as TGTGCCAGCAGCCCACCGGCGGGCTACTATGGCTACACCTTC.